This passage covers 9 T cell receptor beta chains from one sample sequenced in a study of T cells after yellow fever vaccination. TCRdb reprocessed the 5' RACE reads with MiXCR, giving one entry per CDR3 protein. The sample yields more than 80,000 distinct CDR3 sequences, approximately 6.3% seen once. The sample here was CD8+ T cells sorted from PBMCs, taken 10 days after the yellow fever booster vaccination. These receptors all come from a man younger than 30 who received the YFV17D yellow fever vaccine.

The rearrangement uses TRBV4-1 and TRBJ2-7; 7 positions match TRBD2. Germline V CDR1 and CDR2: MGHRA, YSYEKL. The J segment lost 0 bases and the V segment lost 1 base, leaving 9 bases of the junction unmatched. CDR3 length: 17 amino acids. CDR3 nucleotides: TGCGCCAGCAGCCAAGTCCAAGCGGGGCCGGGCTCCTACGAGCAGTACTTC. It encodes CASSQVQAGPGSYEQYF.

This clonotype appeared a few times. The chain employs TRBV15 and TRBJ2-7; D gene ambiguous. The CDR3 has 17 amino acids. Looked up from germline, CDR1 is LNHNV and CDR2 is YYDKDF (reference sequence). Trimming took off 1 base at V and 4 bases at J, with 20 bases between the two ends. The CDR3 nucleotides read TGTGCCACCAGCAGAGGACTTCTAAGCCGATCCCTTTACGAGCAGTACGTC. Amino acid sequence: CATSRGLLSRSLYEQYV.

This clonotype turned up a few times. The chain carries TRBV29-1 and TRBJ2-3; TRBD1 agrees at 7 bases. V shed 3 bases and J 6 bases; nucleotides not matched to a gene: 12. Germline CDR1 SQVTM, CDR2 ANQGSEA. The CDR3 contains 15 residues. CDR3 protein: CSVELTGTAMDTQYF. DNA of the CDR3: TGCAGCGTTGAGTTGACAGGGACAGCTATGGATACGCAGTATTTT.

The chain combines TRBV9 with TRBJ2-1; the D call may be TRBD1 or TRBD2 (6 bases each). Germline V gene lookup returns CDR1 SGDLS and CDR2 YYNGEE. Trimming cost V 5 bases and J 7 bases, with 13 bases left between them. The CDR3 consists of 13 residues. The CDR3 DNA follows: TGTGCCAGCAGGCCGGGGGCCTCGAATGAGCAGTTCTTC. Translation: CASRPGASNEQFF.

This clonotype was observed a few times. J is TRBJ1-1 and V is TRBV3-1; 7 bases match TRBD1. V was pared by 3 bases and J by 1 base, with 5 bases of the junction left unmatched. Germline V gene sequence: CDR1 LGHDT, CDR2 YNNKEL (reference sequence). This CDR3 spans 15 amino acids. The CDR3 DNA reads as TGTGCCAGCAGCCACGCCAACAGGGGGAACACTGAAGCTTTCTTT. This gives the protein CASSHANRGNTEAFF.

In DNA form, the CDR3 reads TGTGCCAGCAGTTCCCGGGACAGGGGGCCCGGTGAGCAGTTCTTC. It encodes CASSSRDRGPGEQFF. J is TRBJ2-1 and V is TRBV28; 12 bases match TRBD1. The CDR3 runs to 15 residues. Germline values: CDR1 MDHEN, CDR2 SYDVKM. V lost 4 bases and J lost 9; bases outside the gene matches: 7.

The CDR3 region is CAGGQGASGANVLTF. CDR3 nucleotide sequence: TGTGCCGGTGGACAGGGGGCGTCTGGGGCCAACGTCCTGACTTTC. The chain uses TRBV6-2 or TRBV6-3 and TRBJ2-6; 11 bases map to TRBD1. The V and J ends lost 11 bases and 1 base, in that order; junction bases with no gene match: 4. CDR1 is MNHEY and CDR2 is SVGEGT in the germline V gene. The CDR3 is 15 residues long.

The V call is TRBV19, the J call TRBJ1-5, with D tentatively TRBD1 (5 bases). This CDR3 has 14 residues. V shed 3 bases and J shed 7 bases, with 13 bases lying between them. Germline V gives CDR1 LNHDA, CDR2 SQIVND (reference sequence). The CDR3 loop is CASSITGGRQPQHF. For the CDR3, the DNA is TGTGCCAGTAGTATCACCGGGGGTAGGCAGCCCCAGCATTTT. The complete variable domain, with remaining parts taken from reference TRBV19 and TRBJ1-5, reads DGGITQSPKYLFRKEGQNVTLSCEQNLNHDAMYWYRQDPGQGLRLIYYSQIVNDFQKGDIAEGYSVSREKKESFPLTVTSAQKNPTAFYLCASSITGGRQPQHFGDGTRLSIL.

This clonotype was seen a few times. The CDR3 sequence: CASSPETGSLYGYTF. In nucleotides, the CDR3 is TGTGCCAGCTCCCCCGAGACAGGGTCCCTCTATGGCTACACCTTC. The rearrangement links TRBV18 to TRBJ1-2, with 7 bases identical to TRBD1. Germline V CDR1 and CDR2: KGHSH, LQKENI. This CDR3 spans 15 amino acids. V was clipped by 6 bases and J by 4 bases; unmatched bases: 11.